These 32 T cell receptor beta chains were sequenced from one sample in a study of response to subunit inactivated influenza vaccine. One entry per CDR3 protein results from TCRdb running MiXCR on the RT-PCR reads. The repertoire consists of some 600,000 distinct CDR3 sequences, with around 15% occurring once and the leading ten covering approximately 7.6%. The material was PBMCs from blood, obtained 14 days before vaccination. These receptors originate from a man in his forties or fifties who received an inactivated influenza vaccine.

The chain carries TRBV7-9 and TRBJ2-5, with 8 bases that match TRBD2. The CDR3 is 16 residues long. CDR1 is SEHNR, CDR2 FQNEAQ, per germline (reference sequence). J gave up 2 bases and V 5 bases, and 10 bases lay outside the gene matches. CDR3 nucleotide sequence: TGTGCCAGCAGCCCGAGGGCCAGCGGGGGACAAGAGACCCAGTACTTC. It is translated as CASSPRASGGQETQYF.

This clonotype has only a few counts. The genes are TRBV10-3 and TRBJ2-5, with a weak D call TRBD2 (5 bases). The germline V gene encodes CDR1 ENHRY and CDR2 SYGVKD. The CDR3 runs 13 residues. The chain's CDR3 is CAWFLGPGETQYF. The CDR3 DNA is TGTGCGTGGTTCTTGGGCCCGGGGGAGACCCAGTACTTC.

This clonotype was observed many times. The rearrangement uses TRBV4-3 and TRBJ2-1; weak D call: TRBD1 (5 bases). CDR1 is LGHNA, CDR2 YSLEER, per germline. Trimming removed 5 bases from V and 4 bases from J, with 15 bases in between. This CDR3 region has 15 residues. DNA for the CDR3: TGCGCCAGCAGCGTGCAGGGTGGGGCTTACAATGAGCAGTTCTTC. As protein: CASSVQGGAYNEQFF.

This clonotype was seen a few times. The chain couples TRBV6-1 to TRBJ2-7; TRBD2 might be the D (5 bases). In germline, CDR1 is MNHNS, CDR2 SASEGT. There are 16 residues in the CDR3. Trimming shortened V by 7 bases and J by 0 bases, and 19 bases separated the two germline ends. The CDR3 DNA follows: TGTGCCAGCAAAATGCTAGCCGTAGAATCCTCCTACGAGCAGTACTTC. Protein product: CASKMLAVESSYEQYF.

This chain connects TRBV7-2 to TRBJ1-2, with D uncertain. V lost 5 bases and J lost 4, with 11 bases in between. There are 13 residues in the CDR3. The germline V gene has CDR1 SGHTA and CDR2 FQGNSA. CDR3 amino acids: CASSPEYRYGYTF. The CDR3 coding sequence is TGTGCCAGCAGCCCAGAGTACCGCTATGGCTACACCTTC.

Worth noting for this clonotype: The limits of the CDR3 on the DNA are not certain, so only TCRdb's listed CDR3 is given. This chain connects TRBV19 to TRBJ1-5. The CDR3 has 13 amino acids, counting both end residues. Germline values: CDR1 LNHDA, CDR2 SQIVND (reference sequence). CDR3 loop: CASKSQYFGPQHF.

The chain joins TRBV28 to TRBJ2-7; TRBD1 aligns across 9 bases. CDR1 and CDR2 from the germline V gene are MDHEN and SYDVKM. CDR3 length: 16 residues. J gave up 5 bases and V 6 bases, and 14 bases lay outside the gene matches. As DNA, the CDR3 is TGTGCCAGCAGGAGCAGTACAGGGGGCGGGTCCCACGAGCAGTACTTC. Translated, it gives CASRSSTGGGSHEQYF.

The V and J genes are TRBV2 and TRBJ2-3; 9 bases map to TRBD2. The CDR3 has 16 amino acids. Trimming at V came to 5 bases and at J to 5 bases, leaving 11 bases not matched to a gene. Germline V gene lookup returns CDR1 SNHLY and CDR2 FYNNEI. The CDR3, as DNA: TGTGCCAGCAGTTTAGGTAGCGGGAGAGGGGGAGATACGCAGTATTTT. Translating it yields CASSLGSGRGGDTQYF.

This clonotype showed up just a few times. The chain combines TRBV12-3 or TRBV12-4 with TRBJ1-1; D gene ambiguous. CDR3 length equals 13 residues. Trimming removed 4 bases from V and 8 bases from J, with 14 bases in between. For the CDR3, the DNA is TGTGCCAGCAGTTCCGGCCGCGCCGTAGAAGCTTTCTTT. It translates to CASSSGRAVEAFF.

In nucleotides, the CDR3 is TGCGCCAGCAGCTTACAGGGGACCATGGGGTATGGCTACACCTTC. Protein sequence: CASSLQGTMGYGYTF. This chain links TRBV5-1 with TRBJ1-2; 7 bases line up with TRBD1. V trimming: 2 bases; J trimming: 5 bases; junction bases outside the gene matches: 9. The CDR3 covers 15 residues. The germline CDR1 and CDR2 sequences are SGHRS and YFSETQ.

This clonotype was recorded a few times. The J gene is TRBJ1-1, the V gene TRBV5-1; 7 bases align to TRBD1. Trimming at V came to 5 bases and at J to 5 bases, leaving 6 bases not matched to a gene. The germline CDR1 and CDR2 sequences are SGHRS and YFSETQ. The length of the CDR3 is 13 residues. The CDR3: CASRSAGGTEAFF. The CDR3 nucleotides read TGCGCCAGCAGATCGGCAGGGGGGACTGAAGCTTTCTTT.

This chain links TRBV5-6 with TRBJ2-7; no firm D call. The CDR3 loop spans 14 amino acids. Germline V gene data show CDR1 as SGHDT and CDR2 as YYEEEE. Trimming removed 0 bases at V and 3 bases at J, with 10 bases between. The DNA of the CDR3 is TGTGCCAGCAGCTTGGGGGTCAGCTTCTACGAGCAGTACTTC. It specifies CASSLGVSFYEQYF.

This clonotype was detected only a few times. The genes are TRBV21-1 and TRBJ1-1. TRBV21-1 corresponds to a pseudogene. The CDR3 contains 14 residues. CDR3 amino acids: CASSKRPRNTEAFF. In nucleotides, the CDR3 is TGTGCCAGCAGCAAGAGACCCAGGAACACTGAAGCTTTCTTT.

Only a few counts were recorded for this clonotype. The chain is built from TRBV7-9 and TRBJ2-3; D unresolved. Trimming took 4 bases from V and 6 from J, leaving 14 bases between them. Germline loops: CDR1 SEHNR, CDR2 FQNEAQ (reference sequence). This CDR3 is 14 amino acids long. Here the CDR3 DNA reads TGTGCCAGCAGCTGGAACACAATTGGGGATACGCAGTATTTT. Its protein is CASSWNTIGDTQYF.

This clonotype came up a few times. The chain recombines TRBV6-1 with TRBJ2-3; the D is unclear. The length of the CDR3 is 12 residues. The V and J ends lost 2 bases and 5 bases respectively, with 5 bases between them. CDR1 and CDR2 from the germline V gene are MNHNS and SASEGT. The DNA of the CDR3 is TGTGCCAGCAGTGAATTTGGAGATACGCAGTATTTT. It yields the protein CASSEFGDTQYF.

This clonotype was observed a few times. The chain joins TRBV3-1 to TRBJ2-5; TRBD2 agrees at 10 bases. With V trimmed by 1 base and J by 2 bases, 10 bases remained unmatched. This CDR3 comprises 18 residues. Per the germline V gene, CDR1 is LGHDT and CDR2 is YNNKEL (reference sequence). CDR3 sequence reads: CASSQVLAGGQEQETQYF. In DNA form, the CDR3 reads TGTGCCAGCAGCCAAGTTTTAGCGGGGGGCCAGGAGCAAGAGACCCAGTACTTC.

This clonotype appeared a few times. The chain uses TRBV28 and TRBJ1-6; D not certain. In germline, CDR1 is MDHEN, CDR2 SYDVKM. CDR3 size: 15 residues. Trimming removed 5 bases from V and 3 bases from J, with 11 bases in between. As DNA, the CDR3 is TGTGCCAGCAGTCCCGGACGGATCTATAATTCACCCCTCCACTTT. It translates to CASSPGRIYNSPLHF.

In DNA, the CDR3 is TGTGCCAGCAGCTTAGTTAGTGGGGGGTACCATCCCTACGAGCAGTACTTC. Translated: CASSLVSGGYHPYEQYF. This chain connects TRBV11-2 to TRBJ2-7; a possible D gene is TRBD2 (6 bases). V dropped 1 base and J dropped 2 bases, with 18 bases sitting between them. The CDR3 totals 17 residues. Germline assignment: CDR1 SGHAT and CDR2 FQNNGV.

This clonotype has a handful of counts. CDR3 region: CASSSMGAGEQFF. CDR3 nucleotides: TGTGCCAGCAGCTCAATGGGGGCAGGAGAGCAGTTCTTC. This rearrangement joins TRBV7-2 to TRBJ2-1, with D perhaps matching TRBD1 (6 bases). The V gene lost 4 bases and the J gene lost 10 bases, with 14 bases spanning the gap. This CDR3 has 13 residues. Germline CDR1 SGHTA, CDR2 FQGNSA.

The chain joins TRBV3-1 to TRBJ2-6, with TRBD1 matching over 10 bases. The CDR3 runs to 21 residues. Germline loops: CDR1 LGHDT, CDR2 YNNKEL (reference sequence). The junction had 19 bases not matched to a gene; V was cut back by 7 bases and J by 1 base. The CDR3 nucleotides read TGTGCCAGCACCCCGGGGACAGGGGTCTCATATGTCCAATCTGGGGCCAACGTCCTGACTTTC. As protein: CASTPGTGVSYVQSGANVLTF.

V and J are TRBV5-1 and TRBJ2-5; a weak D match, TRBD2 (5 bases). Germline-derived CDR1 and CDR2 are SGHRS and YFSETQ. The V end was cut by 0 bases, the J end by 0 bases, with 9 bases between. This CDR3 is 15 amino acids long. The CDR3 reads CASSLGWEYQETQYF. The CDR3 nucleotides read TGCGCCAGCAGCTTGGGTTGGGAGTACCAAGAGACCCAGTACTTC.

V gene TRBV3-1 combines with J gene TRBJ2-1; 14 bases line up with TRBD2. J lost 7 bases, V lost 4 bases, and 24 bases had no gene match. Germline V gene lookup returns CDR1 LGHDT and CDR2 YNNKEL (reference sequence). CDR3 size: 22 residues. CDR3 sequence (DNA): TGTGCCAGCAGCCCATATCCCTCTATTTCCGGGACTAGCGGGAGCCTCTTGAATGAGCAGTTCTTC. Its protein product is CASSPYPSISGTSGSLLNEQFF.

The gene calls are TRBV7-8 and TRBJ2-1, with 8 nucleotides matching TRBD2. CDR1 SGHVS and CDR2 FQNEAQ come from the germline V gene. The CDR3 runs to 18 residues. J lost 5 bases, V lost 4 bases, and 16 bases had no gene match. CDR3 DNA sequence: TGTGCCAGCAGCTCCGGGAAGTTAGCGGGAAAGGTTGACAATGAGCAGTTCTTC. Its translation is CASSSGKLAGKVDNEQFF.

The rearrangement uses TRBV4-2 and TRBJ2-5; 8 bases match TRBD2. Germline-derived CDR1 and CDR2 are LGHNA and YNFKEQ. The length of the CDR3 is 16 residues. V shed 4 bases and J 4 bases; nucleotides not matched to a gene: 11. The CDR3 DNA follows: TGTGCCAGCAGCCTGAACCCCGGGACTAGTCTAGAGACCCAGTACTTC. This sequence encodes CASSLNPGTSLETQYF.

The chain combines TRBV6-1 with TRBJ2-3; 14 nucleotides align to TRBD2. CDR1 and CDR2 (germline): MNHNS, SASEGT. The CDR3 sequence is 15 residues long. V was pared by 6 bases and J by 6 bases, with 5 bases of the junction left unmatched. CDR3 coding DNA: TGTGCCAGCAGGGGACTAGCGGGAGCAGTCGATACGCAGTATTTT. This gives the protein CASRGLAGAVDTQYF.

The rearrangement links TRBV2 to TRBJ1-1; no reliable D call. The V gene's germline CDR1 is SNHLY and CDR2 FYNNEI. CDR3 length: 10 residues. V lost 5 bases and J 7 bases, leaving 5 bases between the germline ends. For the CDR3, the DNA is TGTGCCAGCAGTACAAATGAAGCTTTCTTT. Its translation is CASSTNEAFF.

This clonotype was counted between two and nine times. This chain uses TRBV29-1 with TRBJ2-7; the D gene is possibly TRBD2 (7 bases). The CDR3 extends over 11 amino acids. Trimming took 6 bases from V and 7 from J, leaving 13 bases between them. Germline-derived CDR1 and CDR2 are SQVTM and ANQGSEA. The CDR3 loop is CSVGGAREQYF. CDR3 bases: TGCAGCGTAGGGGGGGCGCGGGAGCAGTACTTC.

The DNA of the CDR3 is TGTGCCAGCAGCCCAGGAGCGGGATCGAGTGAGCAGTACTTC. This codes for CASSPGAGSSEQYF. The chain carries TRBV7-2 and TRBJ2-7, with 7 positions matching TRBD2. The CDR3 has 14 amino acids. Trimming at V came to 5 bases and at J to 7 bases, leaving 11 bases not matched to a gene. Germline CDR1 is SGHTA and CDR2 is FQGNSA.

V gene TRBV12-3 or TRBV12-4 combines with J gene TRBJ2-1, with D possibly matching TRBD1 (7 bases). Between the trimmed V and J ends, which lost 5 bases and 5 bases, there was a span of 31 bases. CDR3 size: 20 residues. The DNA for the CDR3 is TGTGCCAGCAGTCCAACCGGGACAGCGCAGGGAGGAGACCGTGACAATGAGCAGTTCTTC. Its protein is CASSPTGTAQGGDRDNEQFF.

The chain links TRBV6-2 or TRBV6-3 to TRBJ2-3; TRBD1 matches 12 bases. Trimming at V came to 10 bases and at J to 1 base, leaving 3 bases not matched to a gene. Germline V CDR1 and CDR2: MNHEY, SVGEGT. CDR3 length: 14 amino acids. CDR3 bases: TGTGCCATCGGGGACAGGGGGCGCACAGATACGCAGTATTTT. Translation gives CAIGDRGRTDTQYF.

DNA of the CDR3: TGTGCCAGCAGTTACTCGCGGAAGGCTTATATGGATACGCAGTATTTT. The encoded protein is CASSYSRKAYMDTQYF. The genes are TRBV6-5 and TRBJ2-3; no definite D call. V gave up 0 bases and J gave up 6 bases, with 16 bases separating them. CDR3 length: 16 amino acids. CDR1 is MNHEY and CDR2 is SVGAGI in the germline V gene.

The V and J genes are TRBV18 and TRBJ2-1; TRBD1 matches 9 bases. V lost 3 bases, J lost 8 bases, and 11 bases stayed unmatched. This CDR3 region has 16 residues. Germline V gene sequence: CDR1 KGHSH, CDR2 LQKENI. DNA for the CDR3: TGTGCCAGCTCACCTCGACAGGGGGTAGATGGTGATGAGCAGTTCTTC. As protein: CASSPRQGVDGDEQFF.